These 27 T cell receptor beta chains came from one sample sequenced in a study of long-term antiretroviral therapy in people with HIV. It was version v3.0 of the immunoSEQ assay that was run at survey level. Sequencing was performed with immunoSEQ multiplex PCR; in TCRdb, only in-frame clones are kept and a portion is missing. This sample has some 28,000 clones, with about 85% found just once. This specimen consisted of unsorted PBMCs, obtained 3 years after starting antiretroviral therapy. These receptors were obtained from a man aged 35 to 55 with HIV.

This clone was seen a single time. The chain recombines TRBV11-2 with TRBJ1-1; D ambiguous. Trimming removed 5 bases at V and 0 bases at J, with 7 bases between. CDR1 is SGHAT, CDR2 FQNNGV, per germline. This CDR3 has 13 residues. CDR3 bases: TGTGCCAGCAGCCCCACGGTGAACACTGAAGCTTTCTTT. Residues: CASSPTVNTEAFF.

The chain joins TRBV6-6 to TRBJ2-5; D possibly corresponds to TRBD2 (5 bases). The CDR3 contains 15 residues. CDR1 is MNHNY, CDR2 SVGAGI, per germline (reference sequence). V shed 6 bases and J shed 2 bases, with 16 bases lying between them. The CDR3 is CASRTLEPGQETQYF. DNA for the CDR3: TGTGCCAGCAGGACACTTGAGCCGGGGCAAGAGACCCAGTACTTC.

The chain employs TRBV23-1 and TRBJ1-2, with TRBD1 matching over 7 bases. TRBV23-1 is known as an ORF, though its function is uncertain. With V trimmed by 9 bases and J by 0 bases, 4 bases remained unmatched. This CDR3 has 13 residues. The CDR3 coding sequence is TGCGCCAGGAGGGGACAGTCTAACTATGGCTACACCTTC. It yields the protein CARRGQSNYGYTF.

The genes are TRBV30 and TRBJ1-2, with D possibly being TRBD1 (5 bases). Germline CDR1 is GTSNPN and CDR2 is SVGIG (reference sequence). The CDR3 is made up of 14 amino acids. V was pared by 0 bases and J by 5 bases, with 13 bases between. CDR3 in amino acids: CAWSVKGRRYGYTF. The CDR3 DNA reads as TGTGCCTGGAGTGTAAAGGGGCGCAGGTATGGCTACACCTTC. Full variable domain (outside the CDR3, taken from reference TRBV30 and TRBJ1-2): SQTIHQWPATLVQPVGSPLSLECTVEGTSNPNLYWYRQAAGRGLQLLFYSVGIGQISSEVPQNLSASRPQDRQFILSSKKLLLSDSGFYLCAWSVKGRRYGYTFGSGTRLTVV.

This chain links TRBV19 with TRBJ1-5; 8 bases fit TRBD1. The V gene's germline CDR1 is LNHDA and CDR2 SQIVND (reference sequence). This CDR3 is built from 17 residues. The ends lost 4 bases at V and 1 base at J; junction bases unmatched: 9. CDR3 residues: CASSTETGGWSNQPQHF. DNA for the CDR3: TGTGCCAGTAGTACCGAAACAGGGGGTTGGAGCAATCAGCCCCAGCATTTT.

The sample holds one count of this clone. V gene TRBV5-6 combines with J gene TRBJ1-5; D is possibly TRBD1 (5 bases). V gave up 0 bases and J gave up 0 bases, with 10 bases separating them. This CDR3 is built from 16 residues. The germline gives CDR1 SGHDT, CDR2 YYEEEE. DNA for the CDR3: TGTGCCAGCAGCTTGGCGGCAGGGCCTAGCAATCAGCCCCAGCATTTT. Protein sequence: CASSLAAGPSNQPQHF.

The chain recombines TRBV29-1 with TRBJ1-2; maybe TRBD1 (5 bases). CDR3 size: 15 residues. Trimming took off 0 bases at V and 5 bases at J, with 16 bases between the two ends. CDR1 and CDR2 from the germline V gene are SQVTM and ANQGSEA. The CDR3 reads CSVEDGWGGWYGYTF. CDR3 sequence (DNA): TGCAGCGTTGAAGACGGGTGGGGCGGGTGGTATGGCTACACCTTC.

The V gene is TRBV6-6, the J gene TRBJ1-2; D is unclear. This CDR3 is 14 amino acids long. Trimming left V 2 bases short and J 4 bases short, with 11 bases between. Germline loops: CDR1 MNHNY, CDR2 SVGAGI (reference sequence). CDR3 in DNA: TGTGCCAGCAGTTACGAAAAGCGATCCTATGGCTACACCTTC. Protein: CASSYEKRSYGYTF.

The CDR3 DNA reads as TGTGCCAGCAGCTTTACTGGGGGCTACACCTTC. This encodes CASSFTGGYTF. V usage is TRBV5-4 and J usage is TRBJ1-2; no clear D gene. The CDR3 is 11 amino acids. Trimming left V 2 bases short and J 8 bases short, with 7 bases between. Germline CDR1 is SGHNT and CDR2 is YYREEE (reference sequence).

The chain carries TRBV5-1 and TRBJ1-2; no definite D call. Between the trimmed V and J ends, which lost 0 bases and 8 bases, there was a span of 14 bases. The length of the CDR3 is 14 residues. The germline CDR1 and CDR2 sequences are SGHRS and YFSETQ. CDR3 nucleotide sequence: TGCGCCAGCAGCTTGGCCGATCGAGGGAACGGCTACACCTTC. Translating gives CASSLADRGNGYTF.

The chain recombines TRBV5-1 with TRBJ1-1, with D tentatively TRBD1 (5 bases). V was shortened by 3 bases and J by 1 base, with 10 bases between the two germline ends. Germline V gene sequence: CDR1 SGHRS, CDR2 YFSETQ. CDR3 length equals 14 residues. The CDR3 sequence is CASSWGDSNTEAFF. The CDR3 coding sequence is TGCGCCAGCAGCTGGGGGGACTCGAACACTGAAGCTTTCTTT.

The chain combines TRBV18 with TRBJ2-5, with D perhaps matching TRBD2 (5 bases). CDR3 length: 15 amino acids. V shed 3 bases and J shed 3 bases, with 14 bases lying between them. Germline values: CDR1 KGHSH, CDR2 LQKENI. CDR3 region: CASSPGMGVKETQYF. CDR3 bases: TGTGCCAGCTCACCGGGGATGGGAGTTAAAGAGACCCAGTACTTC.

The chain is built from TRBV6-6 and TRBJ2-2; D gene uncertain. Trimming took off 4 bases at V and 0 bases at J, with 9 bases between the two ends. This CDR3 comprises 15 residues. Looked up from germline, CDR1 is MNHNY and CDR2 is SVGAGI (reference sequence). The CDR3, as DNA: TGTGCCAGCAGTTTTCAGTATCCGAACACCGGGGAGCTGTTTTTT. Encoded protein: CASSFQYPNTGELFF.

This clone turned up a few times. V gene TRBV19 combines with J gene TRBJ1-5; unclear D gene. The CDR3 consists of 16 residues. Germline V CDR1 and CDR2: LNHDA, SQIVND (reference sequence). V lost 5 bases to trimming and J lost 6 bases, with 20 bases between them. The CDR3 sequence is CASSSTITDYFQPQHF. The CDR3 region has the DNA TGTGCCAGTAGTTCAACCATCACCGATTACTTTCAGCCCCAGCATTTT.

The rearrangement uses TRBV6-6 and TRBJ2-1, with D perhaps TRBD1 (5 bases). This CDR3 contains 16 residues. CDR1 is MNHNY and CDR2 is SVGAGI in the germline V gene (reference sequence). Trimming cost V 5 bases and J 2 bases, with 16 bases left between them. This CDR3 is CASSRETAPPYNEQFF. The CDR3 DNA reads as TGTGCCAGCAGTCGCGAGACAGCTCCTCCCTACAATGAGCAGTTCTTC.

The chain links TRBV12-5 to TRBJ1-1, with unresolved D. Germline CDR1 LGHNT, CDR2 FRNRAP. The V end lost 5 bases, the J end lost 10 bases, and 8 bases lay between the germline ends. The CDR3 runs 10 residues. The CDR3 DNA sequence: TGTGCTAGTGGTAACGGGGTAGCTTTCTTT. Amino acid sequence: CASGNGVAFF. The variable domain in full, completed from reference TRBV12-5 and TRBJ1-1, reads DARVTQTPRHKVTEMGQEVTMRCQPILGHNTVFWYRQTMMQGLELLAYFRNRAPLDDSGMPKDRFSAEMPDATLATLKIQPSEPRDSAVYFCASGNGVAFFGQGTRLTVV.

The CDR3 sequence: CASSGADSGNTIYF. The CDR3 DNA reads as TGCGCCAGCAGTGGGGCCGACTCTGGAAACACCATATATTTT. This chain connects TRBV10-2 to TRBJ1-3; D remains unclear. The CDR3 loop spans 14 amino acids. Germline assignment: CDR1 WSHSY and CDR2 SAAADI. The V end was cut by 4 bases, the J end by 0 bases, with 7 bases between.

This clone was seen just once. The chain links TRBV5-1 to TRBJ2-2, with unresolved D. The V gene lost 0 bases and the J gene lost 5 bases, with 8 bases spanning the gap. The CDR3 runs 14 residues. CDR1 is SGHRS and CDR2 is YFSETQ in the germline V gene. The CDR3 region is CASSLGTLTGELFF. CDR3 nucleotides: TGCGCCAGCAGCTTGGGGACCCTAACCGGGGAGCTGTTTTTT.

V usage is TRBV2 and J usage is TRBJ2-7; tentative D call: TRBD2 (6 bases). Trimming shortened V by 7 bases and J by 4 bases, and 26 bases separated the two germline ends. The CDR3 is made up of 17 amino acids. From germline, CDR1 is SNHLY and CDR2 FYNNEI. For the CDR3, the DNA is TGTGCCAGCATGGAGGGACCGGGACTTCACTACAGGTACGAGCAGTACTTC. Its protein product is CASMEGPGLHYRYEQYF.

J is TRBJ2-5 and V is TRBV9; D not certain. CDR3 length: 13 amino acids. The germline V gene encodes CDR1 SGDLS and CDR2 YYNGEE. Trimming left V 6 bases short and J 4 bases short, with 13 bases between. The CDR3 DNA reads TGTGCCAGCACCGGCGAAGTGGGAGAGACCCAGTACTTC. It translates to CASTGEVGETQYF.

The V and J genes are TRBV11-1 and TRBJ2-1, with TRBD1 identical over 8 bases. Germline CDR1 and CDR2: SGHAT and FQDESV (reference sequence). The CDR3 totals 16 residues. The trim removed 1 base at V and 2 bases at J, leaving 4 bases unmatched. The CDR3 DNA is TGTGCCAGCAGCTTAGGGCGGACAGGGCCCTACAATGAGCAGTTCTTC. This sequence encodes CASSLGRTGPYNEQFF.

The rearrangement links TRBV18 to TRBJ2-3; the D gene is possibly TRBD1 (6 bases). V lost 3 bases and J lost 0, with 7 bases in between. This CDR3 spans 14 amino acids. CDR1 is KGHSH and CDR2 is LQKENI in the germline V gene. CDR3: CASSPDRSTDTQYF. The CDR3 DNA reads as TGTGCCAGCTCACCGGACAGAAGCACAGATACGCAGTATTTT.

This clone has only one observation. The chain is built from TRBV10-2 and TRBJ2-7, with D tentatively TRBD2 (6 bases). CDR1 and CDR2 (germline): WSHSY, SAAADI. Trimming stripped 2 bases from V and 2 bases from J, with 7 bases between. The CDR3 contains 13 residues. CDR3: CASSEAGPYEQYF. In nucleotides, the CDR3 is TGCGCCAGCAGTGAGGCGGGACCCTACGAGCAGTACTTC.

The V and J genes are TRBV6-5 and TRBJ2-7; 9 bases match TRBD1. The CDR3 consists of 14 residues. Looked up from germline, CDR1 is MNHEY and CDR2 is SVGAGI. V lost 5 bases, J lost 2 bases, and 4 bases stayed unmatched. CDR3 sequence (DNA): TGTGCCAGCAGTCGGGGACAGGGAACCTACGAGCAGTACTTC. Translation: CASSRGQGTYEQYF.

The V and J genes are TRBV5-1 and TRBJ2-3; 8 bases agree with TRBD1. The ends lost 4 bases at V and 3 bases at J; junction bases unmatched: 10. This CDR3 spans 16 amino acids. Germline lookup yields CDR1 SGHRS and CDR2 YFSETQ. CDR3: CASSPLGTGVTDTQYF. The CDR3 DNA sequence: TGCGCCAGCAGCCCGCTAGGGACAGGTGTAACAGATACGCAGTATTTT. Using reference TRBV5-1 and TRBJ2-3 for the parts outside the CDR3, the full variable domain is KAGVTQTPRYLIKTRGQQVTLSCSPISGHRSVSWYQQTPGQGLQFLFEYFSETQRNKGNFPGRFSGRQFSNSRSEMNVSTLELGDSALYLCASSPLGTGVTDTQYFGPGTRLTVL.

V is TRBV5-1 and J is TRBJ2-1, with no clear D. CDR1 is SGHRS and CDR2 is YFSETQ in the germline V gene. This CDR3 is 15 amino acids long. Trimming took off 4 bases at V and 0 bases at J, with 11 bases between the two ends. The DNA of the CDR3 is TGCGCCAGCAGCCCGCCTCAAGTCTCCTACAATGAGCAGTTCTTC. This translates into CASSPPQVSYNEQFF.

The V and J genes are TRBV5-5 and TRBJ2-2; tentatively, D is TRBD2 (7 bases). Germline V CDR1 and CDR2: SGHKS, YYEKEE (reference sequence). The V end lost 2 bases, the J end lost 2 bases, and 13 bases lay between the germline ends. The CDR3 spans 16 residues. The CDR3 reads CASSFVGGRNTGELFF. CDR3 DNA: TGTGCCAGCAGCTTTGTCGGGGGGCGAAACACCGGGGAGCTGTTTTTT.